This T cell receptor (beta chain) was documented in a study of CD8+CD57+ T cells in acquired aplastic anemia (dated by TCRdb to the late 2010s). Study-wide context: DNA extracted from sorted CD4+ and CD8+ cells had a mean of about 3 ug, with a range of roughly 0.18 to 27.4 ug. Healthy donor samples averaged around 9.8 million reads for CD4+ and under 12 million for CD8+ cells. General findings and caveats noted by the study authors: Between patients and healthy controls, no significant difference in CD8+ Simpson's diversity was found (P=0.060). About 30 CD8+ CDR3 sequences were found to be shared between patients and controls, but these sequences appeared to be highly expressed in patients and within the immunodominant clones of the patients.

Genomic DNA served as template for TCR beta VDJ combination and CDR3 sequence profiling. An Illumina HiSeq 2000 was used for TCR repertoire sequencing. Regarding the original processing steps: TRBV/TRBJ rearrangement plots, CDR3 size and DJ length profiles, and Simpson's diversity index were used to evaluate the repertoires. Whichever DNA sequence was most abundant in the deep sequencing data was defined as the immunodominant clone. CDR3 amino acid sequences were screened for sharing across subjects and compared with published repertoires and the VDJdb database. TCRdb reran the public reads through fastp at Q25 and MiXCR, keeping productive beta chains. Here each entry gathers all rows of one CDR3 protein and keeps the most common genes and DNA. These V and J calls originate from TCRdb's pipeline instead of the authors' own analysis. The sample table records 200,000 to 250,000 distinct CDR3 sequences; approximately 57% of these occur just once. In total, the top ten clones hold over 25% of the sample.

In the case of this clonotype: Its antigen has not been determined. No base quality values were provided; no much bigger clone lies one nucleotide off.

In the study, sorted CD4+ and CD8+ blood T cells from patients with severe aplastic anemia and from healthy subjects underwent deep sequencing of TCR repertoires. Ficoll-Paque density gradient centrifugation was used to isolate peripheral blood mononuclear cells. Before DNA extraction, CD4+ and CD8+ T cells were sorted by FACS or by magnetic beads. This clonotype originated in a human donor in good health. Specimen: sorted CD4+, CD8+, or CD8+CD57+ T cells (not recorded which) from PBMCs.

The sequenced DNA is TGTGCCAGCAGTGCGACAGGGGACAGCCCATATGGCTACACCTTC. It translates to CASSATGDSPYGYTF. The sequence joins TRBV6-5 to TRBJ1-2; 8 central bases correspond to TRBD1. CDR1 and CDR2 were assigned from the germline V gene as MNHEY and SVGAGI. Trimming accounts for 5 bases at V and 5 bases at J, while the number of junction bases matched to no gene is 10. The CDR3 spans 15 residues, from the cysteine through the phenylalanine. Only the CDR3 part of the read is kept: 45 bases, read in frame from the first base.